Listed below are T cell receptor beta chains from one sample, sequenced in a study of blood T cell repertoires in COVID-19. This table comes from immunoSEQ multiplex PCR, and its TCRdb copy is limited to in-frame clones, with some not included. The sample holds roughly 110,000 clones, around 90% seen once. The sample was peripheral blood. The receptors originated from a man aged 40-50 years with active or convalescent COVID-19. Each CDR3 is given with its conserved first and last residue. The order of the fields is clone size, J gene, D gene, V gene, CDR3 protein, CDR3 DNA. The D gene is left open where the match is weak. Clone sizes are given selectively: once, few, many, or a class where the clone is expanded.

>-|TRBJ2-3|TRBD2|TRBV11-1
CASSYGTRRTDTQYF
TGTGCCAGCAGCTACGGGACTAGACGCACAGATACGCAGTATTTT
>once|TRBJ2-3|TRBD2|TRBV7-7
CASRVRSSGRADTDTQYF
TGTGCTAGCAGGGTGAGGTCTAGCGGGAGGGCCGATACAGATACGCAGTATTTT
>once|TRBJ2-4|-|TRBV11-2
CASSLAGAGNIQYF
TGTGCCAGCAGCTTAGCGGGTGCGGGGAACATTCAGTACTTC
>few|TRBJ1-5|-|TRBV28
CASSTGGQPQHF
TGTGCCAGCTCCACCGGCGGTCAGCCCCAGCATTTT
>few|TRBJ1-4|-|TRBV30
CAWTKRVNNEKLFF
TGTGCCTGGACAAAGAGGGTGAATAATGAAAAACTGTTTTTT
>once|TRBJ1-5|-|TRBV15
CATSRDQDSNQPQHF
TGTGCCACCAGCAGAGATCAGGACTCCAATCAGCCCCAGCATTTT
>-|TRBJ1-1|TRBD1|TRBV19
CASSLRGLDTEAFF
TGTGCCAGTAGTTTGAGGGGGCTTGACACTGAAGCTTTCTTT
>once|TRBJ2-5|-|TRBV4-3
CASSQGRDSKETQYF
TGCGCCAGCAGCCAAGGCCGGGACTCCAAAGAGACCCAGTACTTC
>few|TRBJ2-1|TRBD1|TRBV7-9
CASSPDRGRYNEQFF
TGTGCCAGCAGCCCGGACAGGGGGCGATACAATGAGCAGTTCTTC
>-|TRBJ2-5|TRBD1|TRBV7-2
CASSGQGAGETQYF
TGTGCCAGCAGCGGACAGGGCGCTGGGGAGACCCAGTACTTC
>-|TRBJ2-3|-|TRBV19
CASRGPLDTQYF
TGTGCCAGTAGGGGCCCTCTGGATACGCAGTATTTT
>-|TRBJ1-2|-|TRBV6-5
CASSYSPGVYGYTF
TGTGCCAGCAGTTACTCGCCGGGAGTCTATGGCTACACCTTC
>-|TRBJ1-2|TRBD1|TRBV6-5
CASSSQGARSGYTF
TGTGCCAGCAGTTCCCAGGGGGCTCGGTCTGGCTACACCTTC
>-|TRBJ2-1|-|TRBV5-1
CASSLNNNEQFF
TGCGCCAGCAGCTTGAATAACAATGAGCAGTTCTTC
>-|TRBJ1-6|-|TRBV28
CASSETSSPLHF
TGTGCCTCCTCCGAGACAAGTTCACCCCTCCACTTT
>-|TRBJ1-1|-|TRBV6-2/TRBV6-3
CASSYPGSLMNTEAFF
TGTGCCAGCAGTTACCCGGGTTCCCTCATGAACACTGAAGCTTTCTTT
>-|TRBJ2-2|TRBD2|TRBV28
CASSYMGAGGPTGELFF
TGTGCCAGCAGTTACATGGGGGCGGGAGGGCCCACCGGGGAGCTGTTTTTT
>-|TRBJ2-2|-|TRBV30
CAWGGLAGGGELFF
TGTGCCTGGGGGGGACTTGCGGGTGGCGGGGAGCTGTTTTTT
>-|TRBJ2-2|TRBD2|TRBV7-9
CASSSYGRRTSGDTGELFF
TGTGCCAGCAGCTCGTACGGACGTAGGACTAGCGGAGACACCGGGGAGCTGTTTTTT
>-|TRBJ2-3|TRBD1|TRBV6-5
CASSFGQGSDTQYF
TGTGCCAGCAGTTTCGGACAGGGGTCAGATACGCAGTATTTT
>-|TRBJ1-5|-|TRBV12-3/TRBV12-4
CASDQDSNQPQHF
TGTGCCAGCGACCAGGATAGCAATCAGCCCCAGCATTTT
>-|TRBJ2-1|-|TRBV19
CASSNYGSSYNEQFF
TGTGCCAGTAGTAACTACGGATCCTCCTACAATGAGCAGTTCTTC
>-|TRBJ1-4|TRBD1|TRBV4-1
CASSQDTGAGTNEKLFF
TGCGCCAGCAGCCAAGATACAGGGGCGGGAACTAATGAAAAACTGTTTTTT